These 28 T cell receptor beta chains were sequenced from one sample in a study of early T cells in non-severe SARS-CoV-2 infection. TCRdb re-called the 5' RACE reads with MiXCR, one entry per CDR3 protein. The repertoire holds tens of thousands of distinct CDR3 sequences, with about 10% as singletons. Sequencing was performed on whole blood. The receptors were gathered from an adult who was a healthcare worker with PCR-confirmed SARS-CoV-2 infection or an uninfected control (not recorded which).

Only a few counts were recorded for this clonotype. The genes are TRBV5-4 and TRBJ2-5; D may be TRBD1 (6 bases). The germline CDR1 and CDR2 sequences are SGHNT and YYREEE (reference sequence). V lost 3 bases and J lost 7, with 16 bases in between. The CDR3 has 14 residues. CDR3 DNA sequence: TGTGCCAGCAGCTCATGGGACACCCAGTGGACCCAGTACTTC. It encodes CASSSWDTQWTQYF. The variable domain in full, with the rest retrieved from reference TRBV5-4 and TRBJ2-5, is ETGVTQSPTHLIKTRGQQVTLRCSSQSGHNTVSWYQQALGQGPQFIFQYYREEENGRGNFPPRFSGLQFPNYSSELNVNALELDDSALYLCASSSWDTQWTQYFGPGTRLLVL.

This clonotype was seen repeatedly, ten times or more. The V call is TRBV7-9, the J call TRBJ2-2; no clear D gene. CDR3 size: 12 residues. Per the germline V gene, CDR1 is SEHNR and CDR2 is FQNEAQ (reference sequence). Trimming stripped 4 bases from V and 8 bases from J, with 8 bases between. The CDR3 loop is CASSWVGGELFF. The CDR3, as DNA: TGTGCCAGCAGCTGGGTAGGAGGGGAGCTGTTTTTT.

This clonotype was seen many times. The J gene is TRBJ1-4, the V gene TRBV6-6; no reliable D call. CDR1 and CDR2 (germline): MNHNY, SVGAGI (reference sequence). The germline V and J ends were trimmed by 5 bases and 8 bases, with 9 bases remaining between them. CDR3 length: 12 amino acids. In DNA form, the CDR3 reads TGTGCCAGCAGTCCCCCGGGGGAAAAACTGTTTTTT. Protein product: CASSPPGEKLFF.

This clonotype came up many times. One junction end disagrees with the germline gene, perhaps due to a read error. The V call is TRBV27, the J call TRBJ2-7; 8 nucleotides agree with TRBD1. The length of the CDR3 is 15 residues. Per the germline V gene, CDR1 is MNHEY and CDR2 is SMNVEV (reference sequence). The CDR3 DNA sequence: TGCGCCAGCAGGGCAGGACAGGGTAGGTCCTACGAGCAGTACTTC. Its translation is CASRAGQGRSYEQYF.

This clonotype was seen ten or more times. The genes are TRBV7-2 and TRBJ2-7; TRBD2 aligns across 11 bases. This CDR3 has 17 residues. V shed 5 bases, J shed 4 bases, and the junction held 13 bases outside the gene matches. Germline values: CDR1 SGHTA, CDR2 FQGNSA. The CDR3 DNA sequence: TGTGCCAGCAGCCGGACAGGGACTAGCGGAGGCGGGTACGAGCAGTACTTC. It is translated as CASSRTGTSGGGYEQYF.

This clonotype was recorded many times. The chain joins TRBV18 to TRBJ2-1; the match to TRBD1 covers 8 bases. Germline V lookup: CDR1 KGHSH, CDR2 LQKENI. The CDR3 totals 13 residues. V dropped 2 bases and J dropped 7; count of bases not matched to a gene: 1. CDR3 sequence reads: CASSPGTGNEQFF. For the CDR3, the DNA is TGTGCCAGCTCACCAGGGACAGGTAATGAGCAGTTCTTC.

The sample holds many counts of this clonotype. The V call is TRBV11-2, the J call TRBJ2-1; TRBD2 aligns across 7 bases. The junction had 3 bases not matched to a gene; V was cut back by 5 bases and J by 2 bases. Germline V gives CDR1 SGHAT, CDR2 FQNNGV. The CDR3 runs 14 residues. CDR3 residues: CASSPGLTYNEQFF. The CDR3 nucleotides read TGTGCCAGCAGCCCGGGACTAACCTACAATGAGCAGTTCTTC.

This clonotype was counted many times. This chain uses TRBV20-1 with TRBJ1-5; TRBD1 matches 7 bases. After removal of 0 bases from V and 6 bases from J, the junction contained 8 bases not matched to a gene. This CDR3 contains 15 residues. Germline CDR1 reads DFQATT; CDR2 reads SNEGSKA (reference sequence). For the CDR3, the DNA is TGCAGTGCTAGAGAATCTGGGACAGCCTCTCAGCCCCAGCATTTT. This sequence encodes CSARESGTASQPQHF.

This clonotype was seen ten or more times. The chain joins TRBV19 to TRBJ2-7; the match to TRBD2 covers 8 bases. J was trimmed by 2 bases and V by 5 bases; bases with no gene match: 14. The CDR3 spans 17 residues. The germline gives CDR1 LNHDA, CDR2 SQIVND (reference sequence). CDR3 sequence: CASSPGGLAGRTYEQYF. The CDR3 coding sequence is TGTGCCAGTAGTCCTGGAGGGCTAGCGGGCCGAACCTACGAGCAGTACTTC.

V gene TRBV6-1 combines with J gene TRBJ1-5; 10 bases line up with TRBD1. Losses at the gene ends were 4 bases for V and 2 bases for J; bases not matched to a gene: 2. The CDR3 covers 15 residues. Per the germline V gene, CDR1 is MNHNS and CDR2 is SASEGT. The CDR3 spells CASSVGQGGNQPQHF. CDR3 DNA: TGTGCCAGCAGTGTCGGACAGGGGGGCAATCAGCCCCAGCATTTT.

The V call is TRBV15, the J call TRBJ2-7; TRBD1 aligns across 7 bases. The germline CDR1 and CDR2 sequences are LNHNV and YYDKDF (reference sequence). There are 13 residues in the CDR3. Trimming at V came to 0 bases and at J to 7 bases, leaving 3 bases not matched to a gene. CDR3 sequence (DNA): TGTGCCACCAGCAGAGATCGACAGGGAGAGCAGTACTTC. Encoded protein: CATSRDRQGEQYF.

This clonotype was observed at least ten times. The CDR3 sequence: CASSRKTSTDTQYF. The DNA for the CDR3 is TGTGCCAGCAGCCGCAAGACTAGTACAGATACGCAGTATTTT. The chain has TRBV5-6 and TRBJ2-3, with D perhaps matching TRBD2 (6 bases). Germline V lookup: CDR1 SGHDT, CDR2 YYEEEE. This CDR3 contains 14 residues. V lost 4 bases and J 3 bases, leaving 12 bases between the germline ends.

In its sample, this clonotype was seen a few times. The chain joins TRBV6-5 to TRBJ1-1; 7 bases agree with TRBD1. The CDR3 totals 14 residues. The germline CDR1 and CDR2 sequences are MNHEY and SVGAGI. V lost 7 bases to trimming and J lost 2 bases; unmatched junction nucleotides: 7. The CDR3 nucleotides read TGTGCCAGCACCAGGGGGGGATCTAACACTGAAGCTTTCTTT. Translating it yields CASTRGGSNTEAFF.

This clonotype was seen at least ten times. This chain's CDR3 is CASSTQGENQPQHF. The CDR3, as DNA: TGTGCCAGTAGTACACAGGGGGAAAATCAGCCCCAGCATTTT. The rearrangement links TRBV19 to TRBJ1-5; TRBD1 matches at 8 bases. This CDR3 has 14 residues. Trimming at V came to 4 bases and at J to 4 bases, leaving 3 bases not matched to a gene. In germline, CDR1 is LNHDA, CDR2 SQIVND (reference sequence).

This clonotype was seen ten or more times. The rearrangement uses TRBV10-3 and TRBJ2-5, with 8 bases lining up with TRBD2. J was trimmed by 2 bases and V by 4 bases; bases with no gene match: 6. Looked up from germline, CDR1 is ENHRY and CDR2 is SYGVKD. This CDR3 is built from 15 residues. CDR3 bases: TGTGCCATCAGTGCCCTGTCTAGCGGGCAAGAGACCCAGTACTTC. Protein sequence: CAISALSSGQETQYF.

At least ten counts were recorded for this clonotype. V usage is TRBV20-1 and J usage is TRBJ2-5, with D uncertain. The CDR3 totals 11 residues. The germline V gene has CDR1 DFQATT and CDR2 SNEGSKA (reference sequence). Between the trimmed V and J ends, which lost 6 bases and 1 base, there was a span of 6 bases. The CDR3 sequence is CSAMPQETQYF. DNA for the CDR3: TGCAGTGCAATGCCCCAAGAGACCCAGTACTTC.

With respect to this clonotype: This may be a read error, as it is one base from a much larger clone. This chain joins TRBV11-3 and TRBJ1-1; no firm D call. This CDR3 has 14 residues. The V gene's germline CDR1 is SGHNT and CDR2 YENEEA. CDR3: CANSSKGGETEAFF. DNA of the CDR3: TGTGCCAACAGCTCGAAGGGAGGAGAGACTGAAGCTTTCTTT.

At least ten counts were recorded for this clonotype. V and J are TRBV29-1 and TRBJ1-1; perhaps TRBD1 as D (6 bases). Germline lookup yields CDR1 SQVTM and CDR2 ANQGSEA. Trimming took off 4 bases at V and 2 bases at J, with 14 bases between the two ends. The CDR3 totals 14 residues. This CDR3 is CSVVPDRLNTEAFF. The CDR3 nucleotides are TGCAGCGTTGTTCCCGACAGGTTAAACACTGAAGCTTTCTTT.

The gene calls are TRBV21-1 and TRBJ2-7; the table's D call of TRBD1 was not tested on the DNA. TRBV21-1 is listed as a pseudogene. The CDR3 contains 15 residues. The CDR3: CASSKVGGMVYELYF. As DNA, the CDR3 is TGTGCCAGCAGCAAAGTCGGGGGGATGGTCTACGAGCTGTACTTC.

This clonotype was counted ten times or more. This chain joins TRBV3-2 and TRBJ2-3; the table gives TRBD2 as D, unverified against the DNA. TRBV3-2 represents a pseudogene. CDR3 length: 21 amino acids. For the CDR3, the DNA is TGTGCCAGCAGCCAAGATCCCGTAGTAGCGGTCCTGGCCCCTAGCACAGATACGCAGTATTTT. Residues: CASSQDPVVAVLAPSTDTQYF.

This clonotype was recorded many times. This chain joins TRBV18 and TRBJ1-1; D may be TRBD1 (5 bases). The V gene's germline CDR1 is KGHSH and CDR2 LQKENI. The CDR3 covers 13 residues. V shed 3 bases and J shed 5 bases, with 10 bases lying between them. In DNA, the CDR3 is TGTGCCAGCTCACCGGGACTGAGGACTGAAGCTTTCTTT. Translation gives CASSPGLRTEAFF.

Worth noting for this clonotype: An end of the junction does not agree with germline; a read error may underlie this. This chain connects TRBV12-3 or TRBV12-4 to TRBJ1-3; a possible D gene is TRBD1 (5 bases). The CDR3 covers 15 residues. This chain's CDR3 is CSSRMAGTSGNTIYF. For the CDR3, the DNA is TGTTCCAGCAGGATGGCAGGGACCTCTGGAAACACCATATATTTT.

To note about this clonotype: Just one base apart from a much larger clone, this may be a read error. The rearrangement links TRBV5-6 to TRBJ2-5; the match to TRBD2 covers 10 bases. Trimming took 7 bases from V and 4 from J; bases not matched to a gene: 10. This CDR3 has 15 residues. Germline V gives CDR1 SGHDT, CDR2 YYEEEE. The CDR3 sequence is CASCWASGSPETQYF. In nucleotides, the CDR3 is TGTGCCAGCTGCTGGGCTAGCGGGAGTCCAGAGACCCAGTACTTC.

This sequence joins TRBV29-1 and TRBJ1-5; 10 nucleotides match TRBD1. CDR1 is SQVTM and CDR2 is ANQGSEA in the germline V gene. The CDR3 is made up of 13 amino acids. Trimming at V came to 6 bases and at J to 6 bases, leaving 5 bases not matched to a gene. The CDR3 region is CSVAGTGAQPQHF. The CDR3 DNA follows: TGCAGCGTCGCCGGGACAGGGGCTCAGCCCCAGCATTTT.

This clonotype was seen at least ten times. This chain connects TRBV7-2 to TRBJ2-3, with a tentative D call TRBD1 (6 bases). The V and J ends lost 5 bases and 2 bases respectively, with 14 bases between them. CDR1 and CDR2 (germline): SGHTA, FQGNSA. The CDR3 sequence is 15 residues long. The CDR3 region has the DNA TGTGCCAGCAGCCTTGGACAGACAACCACAGATACGCAGTATTTT. It codes for CASSLGQTTTDTQYF.

This clonotype was picked up many times. The chain links TRBV6-1 to TRBJ2-2; 10 nucleotides match TRBD2. Trimming removed 2 bases from V and 6 bases from J; junction bases left unmatched: 12. The CDR3 loop spans 18 amino acids. The germline V gene encodes CDR1 MNHNS and CDR2 SASEGT. The CDR3 sequence is CASSEIMVAGGYAGELFF. The CDR3 DNA sequence: TGTGCCAGCAGTGAAATCATGGTAGCGGGAGGATATGCCGGGGAGCTGTTTTTT.

This clonotype was seen many times. CDR3: CASSLLTSGRLKTGELFF. CDR3 bases: TGTGCCAGCAGCCTTTTGACTAGCGGGAGATTAAAAACCGGGGAGCTGTTTTTT. The chain carries TRBV4-2 and TRBJ2-2, with TRBD2 matching 12 bases. The CDR3 sequence is 18 residues long. V was pared by 4 bases and J by 5 bases, with 11 bases of the junction left unmatched. Germline assignment: CDR1 LGHNA and CDR2 YNFKEQ.

This clonotype has a count of ten or more. The rearrangement uses TRBV29-1 and TRBJ1-1; D ambiguous. V lost 4 bases to trimming and J lost 4 bases, with 10 bases between them. This CDR3 spans 12 amino acids. Germline lookup yields CDR1 SQVTM and CDR2 ANQGSEA. The CDR3 DNA reads as TGCAGCGTTGTAATCCCAACCACTGAAGCTTTCTTT. Protein product: CSVVIPTTEAFF.